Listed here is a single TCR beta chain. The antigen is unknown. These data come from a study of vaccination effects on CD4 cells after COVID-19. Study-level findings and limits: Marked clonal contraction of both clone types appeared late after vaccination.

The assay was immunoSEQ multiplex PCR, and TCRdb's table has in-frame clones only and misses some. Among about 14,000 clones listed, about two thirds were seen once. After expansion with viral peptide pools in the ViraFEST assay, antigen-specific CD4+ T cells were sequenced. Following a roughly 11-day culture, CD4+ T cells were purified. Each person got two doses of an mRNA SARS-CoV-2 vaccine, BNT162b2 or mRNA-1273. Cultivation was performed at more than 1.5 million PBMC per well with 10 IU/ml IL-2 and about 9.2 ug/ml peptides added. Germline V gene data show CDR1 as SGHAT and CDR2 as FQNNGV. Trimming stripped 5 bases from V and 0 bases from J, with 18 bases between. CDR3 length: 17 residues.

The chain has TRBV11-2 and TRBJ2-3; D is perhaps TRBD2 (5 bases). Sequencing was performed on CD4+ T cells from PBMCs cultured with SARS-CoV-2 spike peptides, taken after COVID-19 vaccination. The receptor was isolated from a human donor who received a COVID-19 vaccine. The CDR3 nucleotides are TGTGCCAGCAGCCCCGCTGGACTGTATTCTAGCACAGATACGCAGTATTTT. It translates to CASSPAGLYSSTDTQYF. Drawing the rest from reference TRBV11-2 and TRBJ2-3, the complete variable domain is EAGVAQSPRYKIIEKRQSVAFWCNPISGHATLYWYQQILGQGPKLLIQFQNNGVVDDSQLPKDRFSAERLKGVDSTLKIQPAKLEDSAVYLCASSPAGLYSSTDTQYFGPGTRLTVL.